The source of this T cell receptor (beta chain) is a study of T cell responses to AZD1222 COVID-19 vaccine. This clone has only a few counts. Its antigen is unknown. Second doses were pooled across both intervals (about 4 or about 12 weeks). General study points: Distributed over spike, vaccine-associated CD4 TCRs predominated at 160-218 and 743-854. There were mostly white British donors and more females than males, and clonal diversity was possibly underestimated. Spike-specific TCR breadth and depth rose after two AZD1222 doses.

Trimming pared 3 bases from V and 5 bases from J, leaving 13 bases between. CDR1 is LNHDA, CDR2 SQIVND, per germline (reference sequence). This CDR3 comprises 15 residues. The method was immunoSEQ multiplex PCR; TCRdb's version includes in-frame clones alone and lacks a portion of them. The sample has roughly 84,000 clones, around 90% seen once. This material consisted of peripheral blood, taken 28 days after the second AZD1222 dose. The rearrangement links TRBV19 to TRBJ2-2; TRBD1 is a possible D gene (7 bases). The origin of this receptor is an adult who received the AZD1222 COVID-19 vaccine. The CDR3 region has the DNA TGTGCCAGTAGTATCAGGGGGGCTTGGACCGGGGAGCTGTTTTTT. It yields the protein CASSIRGAWTGELFF.